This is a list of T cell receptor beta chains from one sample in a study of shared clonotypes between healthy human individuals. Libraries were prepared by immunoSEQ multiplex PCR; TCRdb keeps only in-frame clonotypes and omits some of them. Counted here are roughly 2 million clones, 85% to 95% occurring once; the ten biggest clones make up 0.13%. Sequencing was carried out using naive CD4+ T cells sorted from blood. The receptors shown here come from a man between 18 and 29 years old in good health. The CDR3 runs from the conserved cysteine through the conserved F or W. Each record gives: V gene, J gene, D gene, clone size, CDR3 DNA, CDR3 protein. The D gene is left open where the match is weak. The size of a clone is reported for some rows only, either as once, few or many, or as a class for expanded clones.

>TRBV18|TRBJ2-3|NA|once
TGTGCCAGCTCACCTCTCCCAAGCACAGATACGCAGTATTTT
CASSPLPSTDTQYF
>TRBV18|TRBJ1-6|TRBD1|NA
TGTGCCACCGCCCAAAGACAGGGAGATAATTCACCCCTCCACTTT
CATAQRQGDNSPLHF
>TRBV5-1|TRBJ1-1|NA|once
TGCGCCAGCAGCTTGGGGCGACAGTTCACTGAAGCTTTCTTT
CASSLGRQFTEAFF
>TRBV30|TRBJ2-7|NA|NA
TGTGCCTGGAGTGTACGCAGGGTACGGGGCGAGCAGTACTTC
CAWSVRRVRGEQYF
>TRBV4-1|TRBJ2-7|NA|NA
TGCGCCAGCAGCCAAGACCGGACAAGTTCCTACGAGCAGTACTTC
CASSQDRTSSYEQYF
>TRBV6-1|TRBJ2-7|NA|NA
TGTGCCAGCAGCCAATGGGGGTACGAGCAGTACTTC
CASSQWGYEQYF
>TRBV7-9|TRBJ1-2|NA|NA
TGTGCCAGCAGCTCGGATATCGGCTACACCTTC
CASSSDIGYTF
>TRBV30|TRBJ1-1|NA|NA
TGTGCCTGGAGTGTGGATACGAACACTGAAGCTTTCTTT
CAWSVDTNTEAFF
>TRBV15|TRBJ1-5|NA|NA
TGTGCCACCAGCAGCAGAGGGCAGCCCCAGCATTTT
CATSSRGQPQHF
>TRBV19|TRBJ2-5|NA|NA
TGTGCCAGTTCGGACTTTGGAGAGACCCAGTACTTC
CASSDFGETQYF
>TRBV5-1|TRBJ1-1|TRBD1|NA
TGCGCCAGCAGCCTTAGAGGACAGGGAGGAATGTCATCAGCTGAAGCTTTCTTT
CASSLRGQGGMSSAEAFF
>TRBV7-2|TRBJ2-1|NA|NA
TGTGCCAGCAGCTTAACTTCAACCCTCTCCTACAATGAGCAGTTCTTC
CASSLTSTLSYNEQFF
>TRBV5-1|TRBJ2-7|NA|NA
TGCGCCAGCAGCTTGGCCGGGGAAGACAGGCAGTACTTC
CASSLAGEDRQYF
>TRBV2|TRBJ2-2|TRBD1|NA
TGTGCCAGCAGTTTGGACAGGGGAAGGACCGGGGAGCTGTTTTTT
CASSLDRGRTGELFF
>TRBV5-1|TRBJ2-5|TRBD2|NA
TGCGCCAGCAGCTTGGCCAATTTACTCGGGGGGGCCGGAGAGACCCAGTACTTC
CASSLANLLGGAGETQYF
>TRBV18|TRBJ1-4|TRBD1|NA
TGTGCCAGCTCACCGGACAGGGGACTTGAAAAACTGTTTTTT
CASSPDRGLEKLFF
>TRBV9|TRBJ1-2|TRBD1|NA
TGTGCCAGCAGCGTAGCCCCATCGGCCGGGACAGGTTATGGCTACACCTTC
CASSVAPSAGTGYGYTF
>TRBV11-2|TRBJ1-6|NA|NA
TGTGCCAGCAGCTTAGTTGAGTTGGTTTCACCCCTCCACTTT
CASSLVELVSPLHF
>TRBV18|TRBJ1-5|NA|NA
TGTGCCAGCTCAGCCGCGAAGGAGTTCAATCAGCCCCAGCATTTT
CASSAAKEFNQPQHF
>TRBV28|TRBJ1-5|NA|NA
TGTGCCAGCAGTTCGAGTGGCAATCAGCCCCAGCATTTT
CASSSSGNQPQHF
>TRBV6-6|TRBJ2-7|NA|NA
TGTGCCAGCAGTTACTACTCAGGGAGCTCCTACGAGCAGTACTTC
CASSYYSGSSYEQYF
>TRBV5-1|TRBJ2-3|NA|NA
TGCGCCAGCAGCTTGCAAATCGCTGGCACAGATACGCAGTATTTT
CASSLQIAGTDTQYF
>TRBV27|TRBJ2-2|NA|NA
TGTGCCAGCAGTTTAAGTTCGGCGGGATCCTACACCGGGGAGCTGTTTTTT
CASSLSSAGSYTGELFF
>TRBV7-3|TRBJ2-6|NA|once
TGTGCCAGCAGCTTAACGTCGCGGACGCCCCATGCTGGGGCCAACGTCCTGACTTTC
CASSLTSRTPHAGANVLTF
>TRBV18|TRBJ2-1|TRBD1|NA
TGTGCCAGCTCACCCCAGGACAGGGACAATGAGCAGTTCTTC
CASSPQDRDNEQFF
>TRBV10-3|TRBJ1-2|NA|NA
TGTGCCATCAGTGTAGGGGCAGGGAGAGACGGCTACACCTTC
CAISVGAGRDGYTF
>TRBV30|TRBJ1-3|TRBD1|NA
TGTGCCTGGGCCCGGACAGGCAACTCTGGAAACACCATATATTTT
CAWARTGNSGNTIYF
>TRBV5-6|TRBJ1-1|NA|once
TGTGCCAGCAGCCGCCCGAACACTGAAGCTTTCTTT
CASSRPNTEAFF
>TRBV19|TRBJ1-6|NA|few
TGTGCCAGTACCTTGGGCGGCTTAGGATCACCCCTCCACTTT
CASTLGGLGSPLHF
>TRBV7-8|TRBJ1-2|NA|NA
TGTGCCAGCAGCTTCCCCCGCCGGTCCATTAACTATGGCTACACCTTC
CASSFPRRSINYGYTF
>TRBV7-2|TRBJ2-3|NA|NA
TGTGCCAGCAGCTTAGCTTCTACAGATACGCAGTATTTT
CASSLASTDTQYF
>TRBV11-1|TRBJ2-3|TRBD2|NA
TGTGCCAGCAGTTCGGGGGGGCCCCCAGATACGCAGTATTTT
CASSSGGPPDTQYF
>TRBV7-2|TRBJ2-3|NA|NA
TGTGCCAGCAGCGTATTTCTCACAGATACGCAGTATTTT
CASSVFLTDTQYF
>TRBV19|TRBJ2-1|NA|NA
TGTGCCAGTGGACCCGGAGGGGCAGGAGAGCAGTTCTTC
CASGPGGAGEQFF
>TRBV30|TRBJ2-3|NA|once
TGTGCCTGGAGTGCTCAGGGGAGGACGCAGTATTTT
CAWSAQGRTQYF
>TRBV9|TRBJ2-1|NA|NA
TGTGCCAGCAGCGCCCGCTGGGGTTCTAGGAATGAGCAGTTCTTC
CASSARWGSRNEQFF
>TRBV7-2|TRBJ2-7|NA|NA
TGTGCCAGCAGCCCAGGGGCGGGGGAGCAGTACTTC
CASSPGAGEQYF
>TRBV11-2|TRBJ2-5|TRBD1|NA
TGTGCCAGCAGCGCACGGGACAGGCGAAGGGAGACCCAGTACTTC
CASSARDRRRETQYF